This TCR beta chain originates from a study of cytomegalovirus exposure and HLA in healthy donors. In the study overall: The 550 to 700 first-cohort repertoires and the 95 to 150 validation repertoires shared the same platform, a later analysis reported. Study results and caveats: Reportedly, cytomegalovirus status was diagnosed with high sensitivity and specificity. The study recorded 160 or so TCR beta chains that were cytomegalovirus-associated. That first-cohort TCR clusters tended to co-occur in the 120 or so validation repertoires was found in a later analysis.

The length of the CDR3 is 15 residues. Trimming at V came to 4 bases and at J to 4 bases, leaving 6 bases not matched to a gene. The germline V gene has CDR1 SGHNT and CDR2 YYREEE (reference sequence). Note on this clone: Its antigen is unknown.

Assay used: immunoSEQ multiplex PCR; TCRdb lists only in-frame clones, some missing. The sample lists about 130,000 clones; about 80% were seen once. This clonotype originated in a man aged 25-40 years in good health and CMV-seropositive. The sequencing sample was made of PBMCs. This chain joins TRBV5-4 and TRBJ2-2, with 8 nucleotides matching TRBD1. This CDR3 reads CASSMTGDGTGELFF. CDR3 nucleotide sequence: TGTGCCAGCAGCATGACAGGGGATGGCACCGGGGAGCTGTTTTTT.